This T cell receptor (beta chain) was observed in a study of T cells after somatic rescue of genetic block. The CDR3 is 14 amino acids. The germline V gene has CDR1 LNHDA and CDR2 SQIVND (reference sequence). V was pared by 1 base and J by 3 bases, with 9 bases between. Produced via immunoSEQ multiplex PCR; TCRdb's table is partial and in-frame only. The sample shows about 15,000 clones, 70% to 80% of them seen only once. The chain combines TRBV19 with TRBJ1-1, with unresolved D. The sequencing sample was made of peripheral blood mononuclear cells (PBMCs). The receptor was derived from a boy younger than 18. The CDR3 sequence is CASSIVFGDTEAFF. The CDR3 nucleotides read TGTGCCAGTAGTATAGTATTTGGGGACACTGAAGCTTTCTTT.